This T cell receptor beta chain comes out of a study of early T cells in non-severe SARS-CoV-2 infection. Study information: From unsorted whole blood, bulk RNA was sequenced, and the chains remained unpaired.

The CDR3 totals 16 residues. Trimming stripped 1 base from V and 0 bases from J, with 10 bases between. From germline, CDR1 is MGHRA and CDR2 YSYEKL. Unique molecular identifier tags were affixed to discrete cDNA molecules. TCRdb used MiXCR to reprocess the 5' RACE reads, holding one entry per CDR3 protein. The data contain fewer than 25,000 distinct CDR3 sequences, roughly 3.5% of them singletons. General study results and limits: Private and CD4 specificities were missed by VDJdb matching, skewed to anti-spike CD8.

This clonotype showed up many times. Its antigen is unidentified. This receptor was identified in an adult who was a healthcare worker with PCR-confirmed SARS-CoV-2 infection or an uninfected control (not recorded which). The chain uses TRBV4-1 and TRBJ1-5; no clear D. The specimen was whole blood. The CDR3 reads CASSQGASSSNQPQHF. The CDR3 region has the DNA TGCGCCAGCAGCCAAGGGGCCTCCTCTAGCAATCAGCCCCAGCATTTT.